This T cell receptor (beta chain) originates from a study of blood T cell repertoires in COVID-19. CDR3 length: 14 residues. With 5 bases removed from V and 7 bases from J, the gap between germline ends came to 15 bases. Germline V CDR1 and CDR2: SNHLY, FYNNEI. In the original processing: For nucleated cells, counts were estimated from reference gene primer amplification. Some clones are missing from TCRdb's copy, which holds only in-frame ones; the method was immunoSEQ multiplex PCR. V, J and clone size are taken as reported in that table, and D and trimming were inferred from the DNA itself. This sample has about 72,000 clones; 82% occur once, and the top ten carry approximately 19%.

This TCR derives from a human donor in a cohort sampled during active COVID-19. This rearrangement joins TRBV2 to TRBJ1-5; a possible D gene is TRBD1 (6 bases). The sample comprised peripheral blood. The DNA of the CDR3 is TGTGCCAGCAGTCGACAGGCCCAGAGCCAGCCCCAGCATTTT. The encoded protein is CASSRQAQSQPQHF.